The T cell receptor (beta chain) under discussion was sequenced for a study of blood T cell repertoires in COVID-19. The CDR3 is made up of 13 amino acids. Germline CDR1 LGHDT, CDR2 YNNKEL (reference sequence). Trimming cost V 7 bases and J 8 bases; bases outside gene matches: 9. Measured with immunoSEQ multiplex PCR; TCRdb has only the in-frame clones, and not every one. The sample holds roughly 160,000 clones, almost 85% seen once. The sequencing input was peripheral blood. The V call is TRBV3-1 (or the pseudogene TRBV3-2), the J call TRBJ1-2; TRBD1 aligns across 8 bases. This sequence was found in a woman of 80 years or more with COVID-19, enrolled during active disease. The CDR3 DNA reads as TGTGCCAGCACGAGTCAGGGGGCCGGAGGCTACACCTTC. This codes for CASTSQGAGGYTF.